Each of the 2 T cell receptor beta chains below was sequenced from the same sample in a study of blood T cell repertoires in COVID-19. Sequenced by immunoSEQ multiplex PCR; TCRdb stores in-frame clones only, minus some. Of roughly 42,000 clones in the sample, 80% to 90% were seen once. Sequencing was performed on peripheral blood. The receptors originated from a man aged 30 to 45 with active or convalescent COVID-19.

The chain employs TRBV27 and TRBJ1-6, with 7 bases matching TRBD1. The CDR3 extends over 15 amino acids. J was trimmed by 6 bases and V by 4 bases; bases with no gene match: 6. Germline CDR1 reads MNHEY; CDR2 reads SMNVEV (reference sequence). The CDR3 spells CASSSTGLSNSPLHF. In DNA form, the CDR3 reads TGTGCCAGCAGTTCGACAGGGCTAAGTAATTCACCCCTCCACTTT.

The V gene is TRBV5-1, the J gene TRBJ2-5, with a tentative D call TRBD1 (6 bases). Trimming took 0 bases from V and 6 from J, leaving 12 bases between them. This CDR3 comprises 14 residues. Germline V lookup: CDR1 SGHRS, CDR2 YFSETQ. In DNA, the CDR3 is TGCGCCAGCAGCTTGGCCTCAGGGGTGAAGACCCAGTACTTC. It specifies CASSLASGVKTQYF. The full variable domain, with the rest looked up from reference TRBV5-1 and TRBJ2-5, is KAGVTQTPRYLIKTRGQQVTLSCSPISGHRSVSWYQQTPGQGLQFLFEYFSETQRNKGNFPGRFSGRQFSNSRSEMNVSTLELGDSALYLCASSLASGVKTQYFGPGTRLLVL.